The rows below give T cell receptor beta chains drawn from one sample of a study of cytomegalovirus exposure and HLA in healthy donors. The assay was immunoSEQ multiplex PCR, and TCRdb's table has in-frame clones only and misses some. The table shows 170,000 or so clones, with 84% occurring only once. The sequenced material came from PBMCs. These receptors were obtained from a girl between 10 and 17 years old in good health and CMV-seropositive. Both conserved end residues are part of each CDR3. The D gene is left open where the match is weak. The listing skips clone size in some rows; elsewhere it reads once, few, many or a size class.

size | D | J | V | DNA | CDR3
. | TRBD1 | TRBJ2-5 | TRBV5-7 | TGTGCCAGCAGCTTGGCCCAACAGGGGGACCAAGAGACCCAGTACTTC | CASSLAQQGDQETQYF
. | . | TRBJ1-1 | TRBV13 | TGTGCCAGCAGCTCGGGCACTGAAGCTTTCTTT | CASSSGTEAFF
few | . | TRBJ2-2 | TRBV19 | TGTGCCAGTAGTACTCGGGACTCCGAATCCGGGGAGCTGTTTTTT | CASSTRDSESGELFF
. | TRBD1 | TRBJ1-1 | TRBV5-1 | TGCGCCAGCACCACTCAGGGGGTTTTTACTGAAGCTTTCTTT | CASTTQGVFTEAFF
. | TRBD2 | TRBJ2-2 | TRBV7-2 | TGTGCCAGCAGCTCAAAGGGACTAGCGGGGGGTAACGGGGAGCTGTTTTTT | CASSSKGLAGGNGELFF
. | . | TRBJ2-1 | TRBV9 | TGTGCCAGCAGCGTAGGACGGAGGGCCGGATACGATGAGCAGTTCTTC | CASSVGRRAGYDEQFF
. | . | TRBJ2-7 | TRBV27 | TGTGCCAGCACCCCATTACGGGACAATTCGTACGAGCAGTACTTC | CASTPLRDNSYEQYF
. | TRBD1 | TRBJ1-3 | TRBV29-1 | TGCAGCGCCTGGACAGGGGCTGGAAACACCATATATTTT | CSAWTGAGNTIYF
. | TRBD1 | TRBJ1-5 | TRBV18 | TGTGCCAGCTCACCCGGACAGGGCGTCAATCAGCCCCAGCATTTT | CASSPGQGVNQPQHF
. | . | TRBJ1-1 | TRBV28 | TGTGCCAGCAGTTTCGGAGGGTCTGAAGCTTTCTTT | CASSFGGSEAFF
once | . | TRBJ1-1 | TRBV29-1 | TGCAGCGTTGAGGGGCAGGCCAACACTGAAGCTTTCTTT | CSVEGQANTEAFF
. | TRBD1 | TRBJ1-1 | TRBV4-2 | TGTGCCAGCAGCCCAGGGACAGGGGGCCTCTTCAGGACTGAAGCTTTCTTT | CASSPGTGGLFRTEAFF
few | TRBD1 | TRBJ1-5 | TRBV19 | TGTGCCAGTACCCTCTACAGGGGTAATCAGCCCCAGCATTTT | CASTLYRGNQPQHF
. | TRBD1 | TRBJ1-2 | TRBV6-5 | TGTGCCAGCAGCTTAAGACAGGGAAGAAATGCCTACACCTTC | CASSLRQGRNAYTF
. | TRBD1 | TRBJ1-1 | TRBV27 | TGTGCCAGCAGTTCTTGGGAAAGGGGGCGCGAGGCTGAAGCTTTCTTT | CASSSWERGREAEAFF
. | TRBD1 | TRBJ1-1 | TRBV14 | TGTGCCAGCAGACAGACAGGGGAGGCTTTCTTT | CASRQTGEAFF
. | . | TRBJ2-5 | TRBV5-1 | TGCGCCAGCAGCTGGCTAGCAGCCCGGGGGGAGACCCAGTACTTC | CASSWLAARGETQYF
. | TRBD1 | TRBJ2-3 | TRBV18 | TGTGCCAGCTCGCCCCGGACAGGGGTGACAGATACGCAGTATTTT | CASSPRTGVTDTQYF
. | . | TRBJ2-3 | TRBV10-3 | TGTGCCATCAGTGACCTACTAGCCGCAGATACGCAGTATTTT | CAISDLLAADTQYF
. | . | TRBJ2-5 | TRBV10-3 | TGTGCCTCCCCCAGGGTGGGTATAGGAGAGACCCAGTACTTC | CASPRVGIGETQYF
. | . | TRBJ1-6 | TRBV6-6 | TGTGCCAGCACCCGGGAGTCGGATTCACCCCTCCACTTT | CASTRESDSPLHF
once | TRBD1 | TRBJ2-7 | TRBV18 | TGTGCCAGCTCACCCCGACAGGGCGGACAGTACTTC | CASSPRQGGQYF
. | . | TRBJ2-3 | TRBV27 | TGTGCCAGCACCTGGACAGCATACACAGATACGCAGTATTTT | CASTWTAYTDTQYF
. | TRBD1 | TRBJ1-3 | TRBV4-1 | TGCGCCAGCAGCTACGGGACAGGGAACGGAAACACCATATATTTT | CASSYGTGNGNTIYF
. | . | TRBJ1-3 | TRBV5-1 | TGCGCCAGCAGCTTGGACCCGGGATCAGGAAACACCATATATTTT | CASSLDPGSGNTIYF
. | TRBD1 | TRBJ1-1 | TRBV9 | TGTGCCAGCAGCGCGACAGGGGGAATATCATTGAACACTGAAGCTTTCTTT | CASSATGGISLNTEAFF
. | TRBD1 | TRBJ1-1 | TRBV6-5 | TGTGCCAGCAGTTACTCATCGAGGGGGCGGACTGAAGCTTTCTTT | CASSYSSRGRTEAFF
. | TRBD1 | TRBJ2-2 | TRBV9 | TGTGCCAGCAGCGGAACCGGGACAGGGGTCACCGGGGAGCTGTTTTTT | CASSGTGTGVTGELFF
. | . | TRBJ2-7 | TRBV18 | TGTGCCAGCTCAGCTAGCTCGTCCTACGAGCAGTACTTC | CASSASSSYEQYF
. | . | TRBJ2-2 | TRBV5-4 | TGTGCCAGCAGAAATCGACAGGGGGAGCTGTTTTTT | CASRNRQGELFF
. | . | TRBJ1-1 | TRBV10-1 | TGCGCCAGCAGTAACAGCATGAACACTGAAGCTTTCTTT | CASSNSMNTEAFF
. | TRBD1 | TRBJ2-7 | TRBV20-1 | TGCAGTGCTGGGACAGGGGGCGGGCAGTACTTC | CSAGTGGGQYF
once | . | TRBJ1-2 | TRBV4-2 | TGTGCCAGCAGCCAAGAATCTGGGGCTCTTGGCTACACCTTC | CASSQESGALGYTF
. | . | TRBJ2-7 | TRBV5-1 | TGCGCCAGCAGCTGGAGTTCAGGGGACTACGAGCAGTACTTC | CASSWSSGDYEQYF
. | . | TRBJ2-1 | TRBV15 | TGTGCCACCAGCCAACTCCCATGGGCCCCAAGGAATCCCAATGAGCAGTTCTTC | CATSQLPWAPRNPNEQFF
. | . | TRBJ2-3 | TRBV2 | TGTGCCAGCACAGGAAATACGCAGTATTTT | CASTGNTQYF
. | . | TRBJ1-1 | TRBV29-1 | TGCAGCGTTATACGGGTGAGCACTGAAGCTTTCTTT | CSVIRVSTEAFF
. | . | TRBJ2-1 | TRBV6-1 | TGTGCCAGCAGTGAAGGAGTGTCGGGAAGCTCCTACAATGAGCAGTTCTTC | CASSEGVSGSSYNEQFF
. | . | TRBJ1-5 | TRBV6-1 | TGTGCCAGCAGTGAGAGGACCCTATTAAGCGGTCAGCCCCAGCATTTT | CASSERTLLSGQPQHF
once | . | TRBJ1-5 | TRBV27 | TGTGCCAGCAGTTTATCGGTTGAGGCGGGGGATCAGCCCCAGCATTTT | CASSLSVEAGDQPQHF
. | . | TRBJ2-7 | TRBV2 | TGTGCCAGCAGTGACGTGTTTCTCTACGAGCAGTACTTC | CASSDVFLYEQYF